Here is one T cell receptor (beta chain) with its context. The data were obtained in a study of blood T cell repertoires in COVID-19. The method was immunoSEQ multiplex PCR; TCRdb's version includes in-frame clones alone and lacks a portion of them. The table includes fewer than 350,000 clones, 70% to 90% detected once. The CDR3 consists of 13 residues. V was clipped by 3 bases and J by 10 bases, with 12 bases between them. Germline V CDR1 and CDR2: MGHDK, SYGVNS. This clonotype originated in a woman aged 30 to 39 who had recovered from COVID-19. The sample taken for sequencing was peripheral blood. This chain joins TRBV25-1 and TRBJ1-4, with D possibly matching TRBD1 (6 bases). The DNA for the CDR3 is TGTGCCAGCAGTGAGTTGTCAGGGGTAAAACTGTTTTTT. Protein sequence: CASSELSGVKLFF.